These T cell receptor beta chains were read from a single sample in a study of T-cell reconstitution after alpha-beta-depleted transplantation in children. TCRdb processed the PCR reads anew with MiXCR; each CDR3 protein has one entry. The sample carries 450,000 to 550,000 distinct CDR3 sequences, about 10% recorded once. Sequenced here: PBMCs, mostly from graft donor cells, sampled 180 days after TCRalphabeta/CD19-depleted stem cell transplant. The receptors stem from a female patient between 2 and 15 years old who had a stem cell transplant for aplastic anemia, so the T cells may come from the graft donor. Both conserved end residues are trimmed from each CDR3.

V	J	CDR3
TRBV7-2	TRBJ1-2	ASSPGTGGWGYT
TRBV15	TRBJ2-3	ATSRGFSDPTDTQY
TRBV20-1	TRBJ2-5	SPTERETQETQY
TRBV11-2	TRBJ1-5	ASSLSGQLNQPQH
TRBV20-1	TRBJ2-2	SARGGGSGAGELF
TRBV20-1	TRBJ2-7	SAREAEQY
TRBV5-1	TRBJ2-3	ASSFYRRNTQY
TRBV20-1	TRBJ2-7	SAGLRTGAEQY
TRBV20-1	TRBJ1-1	SAVNTEAF
TRBV19	TRBJ2-1	ASSMSGLAGGPHEQF
TRBV15	TRBJ1-3	ATSRGPQGASGNTIY
TRBV6-2/TRBV6-3	TRBJ2-6	ASRRLNSGANVLT
TRBV15	TRBJ1-2	ATREIRGSYGYT
TRBV5-1	TRBJ2-2	ASSLAGLAGGTGELF
TRBV27	TRBJ2-7	ASSLGTSGISPYEQY
TRBV5-8	TRBJ1-4	ASSFDRDEKLF
TRBV3-1	TRBJ1-1	ASSQGWGPTEAF